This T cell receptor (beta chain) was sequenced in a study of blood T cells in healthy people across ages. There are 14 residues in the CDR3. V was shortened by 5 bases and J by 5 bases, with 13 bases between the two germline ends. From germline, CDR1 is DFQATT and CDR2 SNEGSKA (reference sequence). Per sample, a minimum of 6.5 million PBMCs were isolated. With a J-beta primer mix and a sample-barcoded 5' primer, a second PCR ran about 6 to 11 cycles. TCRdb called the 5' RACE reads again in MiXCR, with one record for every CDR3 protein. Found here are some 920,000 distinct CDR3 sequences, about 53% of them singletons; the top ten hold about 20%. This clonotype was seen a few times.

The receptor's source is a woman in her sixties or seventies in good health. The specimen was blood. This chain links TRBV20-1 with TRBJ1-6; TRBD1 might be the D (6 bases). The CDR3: CSAEQGFNNSPLHF. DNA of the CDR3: TGCAGTGCTGAACAGGGATTTAATAATTCACCCCTCCACTTT.